The 22 T cell receptor beta chains below were found in one sample sequenced in a study of CD8+CD57+ T cells in acquired aplastic anemia. Genomic DNA templated the TCR beta VDJ and CDR3 profiling. TCRdb processed the reads anew with MiXCR; each CDR3 protein has one entry. The table lists 150,000 to 200,000 distinct CDR3 sequences, roughly 48% of them singletons. For sequencing, patients were chosen who had shown expansion of CD8+CD57+ cells by flow cytometry. Sequencing input: sorted CD4+, CD8+, or CD8+CD57+ T cells (not recorded which) from PBMCs. These receptor sequences come from a human donor with aplastic anemia.

For this clonotype: A much bigger clone sits one base away, suggesting this may be a read error. The rearrangement links TRBV2 to TRBJ2-7; 11 nucleotides agree with TRBD2. Germline trimming cut 6 bases from V and 12 bases from J; bases unmatched to any gene: 19. Germline assignment: CDR1 SNHLY and CDR2 FYNNEI. This CDR3 region has 16 residues. CDR3 bases: TGTGCCAGCAGCCAAGTCACGGGTAGCGGGGGGGCCAAGCGGTACTTC. Its protein product is CASSQVTGSGGAKRYF.

This clonotype appeared once. This chain joins TRBV7-2 and TRBJ1-2, with 7 bases fitting TRBD1. Germline V gene sequence: CDR1 SGHTA, CDR2 FQGNSA. Trimming cost V 1 base and J 7 bases; bases outside gene matches: 9. The length of the CDR3 is 15 residues. Here the CDR3 DNA reads TGTGCCAGCAGCTTAGGTCGACAGGGACGGCGTGGCTACACCTTC. This sequence encodes CASSLGRQGRRGYTF.

Worth noting for this clonotype: Without the conserved terminal phenylalanine or tryptophan, this CDR3 likely stems from a read error. The chain couples TRBV20-1 to TRBJ2-3; 12 bases fit TRBD2. Germline V gene data show CDR1 as DFQATT and CDR2 as SNEGSKA (reference sequence). Trimming took 2 bases from V and 0 from J; bases not matched to a gene: 3. This CDR3 spans 16 amino acids. The CDR3 loop is CSARKGLAGSTDTQYS. The CDR3 bases are TGCAGTGCTAGAAAGGGACTAGCGGGTAGCACAGATACGCAGTATTCT.

Ten or more counts support this clonotype. This chain connects TRBV16 to TRBJ1-1; possibly TRBD1 for D (5 bases). The V and J ends lost 4 bases and 1 base respectively, with 10 bases between them. Looked up from germline, CDR1 is KGHSY and CDR2 is FQNENV. The CDR3 spans 14 residues. The CDR3 DNA sequence: TGTGCCAGCAGCCGATTTGACAGGAACACTGAAGCTTTCTTT. This translates into CASSRFDRNTEAFF.

This clonotype was seen at least ten times. The chain combines TRBV7-2 with TRBJ2-1; TRBD1 agrees at 9 bases. CDR3 size: 17 residues. Germline V gene lookup returns CDR1 SGHTA and CDR2 FQGNSA. V was clipped by 2 bases and J by 0 bases; unmatched bases: 5. The CDR3 nucleotides are TGTGCCAGCAGCTTACGACAGGGGGTCTACTCCTACAATGAGCAGTTCTTC. Residues: CASSLRQGVYSYNEQFF.

This clonotype was detected many times. The chain couples TRBV6-1 to TRBJ1-6; a weak D match, TRBD1 (6 bases). Looked up from germline, CDR1 is MNHNS and CDR2 is SASEGT. This CDR3 contains 16 residues. V was pared by 4 bases and J by 4 bases, with 14 bases between. The CDR3 DNA follows: TGTGCCAGCAGTGCAACCGGACAGATTTATAATTCACCCCTCCACTTT. Its protein product is CASSATGQIYNSPLHF.

In this sample, this clonotype turned up a few times. The chain links TRBV2 to TRBJ1-3; no firm D call. The germline CDR1 and CDR2 sequences are SNHLY and FYNNEI. V was clipped by 7 bases and J by 0 bases, with 19 bases between them. This CDR3 region has 17 residues. The CDR3: CASKGLPLRLSGNTIYF. The CDR3 DNA follows: TGTGCCAGCAAGGGCCTACCCCTGAGACTCTCTGGAAACACCATATATTTT.

This clonotype was observed at least ten times. The chain has TRBV2 and TRBJ2-1; 8 bases line up with TRBD2. The CDR3 has 14 amino acids. J lost 3 bases, V lost 7 bases, and 5 bases had no gene match. Germline V gene sequence: CDR1 SNHLY, CDR2 FYNNEI. The CDR3 here is CASNPGGVYNEQFF. The CDR3 nucleotides are TGTGCCAGCAACCCCGGGGGGGTCTACAATGAGCAGTTCTTC.

A few counts support this clonotype. The chain carries TRBV7-9 and TRBJ2-5; possibly TRBD1 or TRBD2 for D (5 bases each). Trimming left V 5 bases short and J 3 bases short, with 19 bases between. In germline, CDR1 is SEHNR, CDR2 FQNEAQ (reference sequence). This CDR3 comprises 16 residues. In nucleotides, the CDR3 is TGTGCCAGCAGCCTCCCCATCGGGGACGGAGAAGAGACCCAGTACTTC. Translated: CASSLPIGDGEETQYF.

This clonotype was recorded many times. The J gene is TRBJ1-1, the V gene TRBV20-1; weak D call: TRBD1 (6 bases). Germline CDR1 reads DFQATT; CDR2 reads SNEGSKA (reference sequence). The CDR3 is 16 residues long. CDR3 DNA sequence: TGCAGCGGAAAGGGAGGACAGCTCTTCGTGAACACTGAAGCTTTCTTT. Protein product: CSGKGGQLFVNTEAFF.

This rearrangement joins TRBV11-2 to TRBJ2-7; D is perhaps TRBD2 (5 bases). The length of the CDR3 is 16 residues. CDR1 is SGHAT and CDR2 is FQNNGV in the germline V gene. V lost 5 bases and J 3 bases, leaving 20 bases between the germline ends. The CDR3 nucleotides are TGTGCCAGCAGCATTATGTCTCCGCCTAGCCTCTACGAGCAGTACTTC. Protein product: CASSIMSPPSLYEQYF.

This clonotype has a count of ten or more. V usage is TRBV20-1 and J usage is TRBJ2-5, with TRBD2 matching 11 bases. V was clipped by 3 bases and J by 2 bases; unmatched bases: 5. This CDR3 is built from 15 residues. Germline V CDR1 and CDR2: DFQATT, SNEGSKA (reference sequence). The CDR3 DNA reads as TGCAGTGCTAGGAAACTAGCGGGGGCACAAGAGACCCAGTACTTC. Its protein is CSARKLAGAQETQYF.

This clonotype was detected once. The chain employs TRBV5-1 and TRBJ2-7; TRBD2 matches 14 bases. The CDR3 has 14 residues. The junction had 2 bases not matched to a gene; V was cut back by 4 bases and J by 5 bases. Germline V gene lookup returns CDR1 SGHRS and CDR2 YFSETQ. The CDR3 DNA reads TGCGCCAGCAGCAAGACTAGCGGGAGGGACGAGCAGTACTTC. It is translated as CASSKTSGRDEQYF.

About this clonotype itself: A much larger clone lies a single base off, so this may be a read error. The final CDR3 position lacks the conserved phenylalanine or tryptophan, pointing to a likely read error. The chain carries TRBV12-3 or TRBV12-4 and TRBJ1-1; 7 positions agree with TRBD1. The CDR3 is made up of 13 amino acids. After removal of 1 base from V and 8 bases from J, the junction contained 4 bases not matched to a gene. CDR3 sequence reads: CASSLVQGYEAFC. Here the CDR3 DNA reads TGTGCCAGCAGTTTAGTACAGGGGTACGAAGCTTTCTGT.

This clonotype has ten or more counts. The rearrangement links TRBV2 to TRBJ2-3; 7 nucleotides line up with TRBD2. This CDR3 has 17 residues. Germline CDR1 SNHLY, CDR2 FYNNEI. V was pared by 6 bases and J by 6 bases, with 18 bases of the junction left unmatched. The CDR3 loop reads CASRGSGLRLPVDTQYF. CDR3 coding DNA: TGTGCCAGCAGAGGATCGGGACTACGGTTGCCCGTGGATACGCAGTATTTT. Using reference TRBV2 and TRBJ2-3 for the parts outside the CDR3, the full variable domain is EPEVTQTPSHQVTQMGQEVILRCVPISNHLYFYWYRQILGQKVEFLVSFYNNEISEKSEIFDDQFSVERPDGSNFTLKIRSTKLEDSAMYFCASRGSGLRLPVDTQYFGPGTRLTVL.

The chain recombines TRBV11-1 with TRBJ2-6; perhaps D is TRBD1 or TRBD2 (6 bases each). Germline CDR1 and CDR2: SGHAT and FQDESV (reference sequence). V was trimmed by 5 bases and J by 6 bases, leaving 20 bases between them. The CDR3 is 17 amino acids. CDR3 protein: CASSREAWGAAANVLTF. CDR3 nucleotide sequence: TGTGCCAGCAGCCGCGAGGCGTGGGGGGCTGCGGCCAACGTCCTGACTTTC.

This clonotype was detected ten times or more. The chain employs TRBV7-2 and TRBJ2-1, with a tentative D call TRBD2 (6 bases). Trimming stripped 4 bases from V and 7 bases from J, with 17 bases between. Germline V lookup: CDR1 SGHTA, CDR2 FQGNSA. This CDR3 comprises 15 residues. CDR3 in DNA: TGTGCCAGCAGCTCGGGAGCCGGGAAGAGTAATGAGCAGTTCTTC. Protein product: CASSSGAGKSNEQFF. Full variable domain (rest looked up from reference TRBV7-2 and TRBJ2-1): GAGVSQSPSNKVTEKGKDVELRCDPISGHTALYWYRQSLGQGLEFLIYFQGNSAPDKSGLPSDRFSAERTGGSVSTLTIQRTQQEDSAVYLCASSSGAGKSNEQFFGPGTRLTVL.

The V gene is TRBV7-6, the J gene TRBJ2-1; D not certain. Trimming removed 3 bases from V and 5 bases from J, with 11 bases in between. The germline CDR1 and CDR2 sequences are SGHVS and FNYEAQ. The CDR3 has 14 residues. The CDR3 spells CASSLEGIDNEQFF. In DNA, the CDR3 is TGTGCCAGCAGCTTGGAAGGTATTGACAATGAGCAGTTCTTC.

This clonotype was counted a few times. This could be a read error, since a much larger clone is one nucleotide away. The chain carries TRBV14 and TRBJ2-1; D remains ambiguous. This CDR3 is built from 13 residues. Germline assignment: CDR1 SGHDN and CDR2 FVKESK. CDR3 DNA sequence: TGTGCCAGCAGCCAAGACACTCGAAGTGAGCAGATCTTC. Translated, it gives CASSQDTRSEQIF.

This clonotype has ten or more counts. This chain uses TRBV5-4 with TRBJ2-1, with TRBD1 as a possible D gene (6 bases). Germline CDR1 SGHNT, CDR2 YYREEE (reference sequence). The CDR3 is made up of 15 amino acids. Trimming shortened V by 5 bases and J by 6 bases, and 18 bases separated the two germline ends. The CDR3 bases are TGTGCCAGCAGACCGGACCACAGGGACCTCAATGAGCAGTTCTTC. This encodes CASRPDHRDLNEQFF.

This clonotype was detected ten times or more. This chain's CDR3 is CASSEVAGANVLTF. Here the CDR3 DNA reads TGTGCCAGCAGTGAAGTCGCTGGGGCCAACGTCCTGACTTTC. The chain employs TRBV6-1 and TRBJ2-6; D remains unclear. Germline CDR1 and CDR2: MNHNS and SASEGT. The CDR3 has 14 amino acids. Trimming stripped 1 base from V and 2 bases from J, with 3 bases between.

V and J are TRBV20-1 and TRBJ2-5, with D perhaps TRBD2 (5 bases). Deletions cut 5 bases from V and 5 bases from J, with 18 bases between. Germline-derived CDR1 and CDR2 are DFQATT and SNEGSKA (reference sequence). This CDR3 spans 14 amino acids. The CDR3 region has the DNA TGCAGTGCTTCCCAGCGGATCTTCGACGAGACCCAGTACTTC. Translated: CSASQRIFDETQYF.